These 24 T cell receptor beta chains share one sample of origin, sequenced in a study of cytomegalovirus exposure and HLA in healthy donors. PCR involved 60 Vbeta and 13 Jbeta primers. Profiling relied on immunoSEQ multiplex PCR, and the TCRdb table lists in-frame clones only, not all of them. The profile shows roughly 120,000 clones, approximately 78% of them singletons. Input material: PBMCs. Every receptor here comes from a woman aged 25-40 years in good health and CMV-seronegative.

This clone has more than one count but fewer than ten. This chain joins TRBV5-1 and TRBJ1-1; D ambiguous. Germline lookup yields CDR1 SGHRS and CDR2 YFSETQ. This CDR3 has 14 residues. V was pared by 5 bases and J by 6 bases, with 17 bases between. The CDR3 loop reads CASRDGDRWAEAFF. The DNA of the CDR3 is TGCGCCAGCAGAGACGGAGACCGGTGGGCTGAAGCTTTCTTT.

CDR3 sequence: CASSKGPLAGKETQYF. The CDR3 DNA sequence: TGTGCCAGCAGCAAAGGGCCCCTAGCGGGAAAAGAGACCCAGTACTTC. This chain joins TRBV21-1 and TRBJ2-5; TRBD2, the table's D call, lacks a check against the DNA. TRBV21-1 is given as a pseudogene. CDR3 length: 16 residues.

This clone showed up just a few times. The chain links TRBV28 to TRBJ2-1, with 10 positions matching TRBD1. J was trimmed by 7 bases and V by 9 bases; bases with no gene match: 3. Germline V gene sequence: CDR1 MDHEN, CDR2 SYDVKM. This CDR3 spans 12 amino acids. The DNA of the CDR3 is TGTGCCAGTTGGGACAGGGGAAATGAGCAGTTCTTC. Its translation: CASWDRGNEQFF.

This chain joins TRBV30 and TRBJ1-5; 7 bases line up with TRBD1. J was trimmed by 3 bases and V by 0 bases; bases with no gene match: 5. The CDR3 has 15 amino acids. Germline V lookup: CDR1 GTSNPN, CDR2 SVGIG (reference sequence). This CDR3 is CAWSVGQGVNQPQHF. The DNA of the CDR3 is TGTGCCTGGAGTGTAGGTCAGGGGGTCAATCAGCCCCAGCATTTT.

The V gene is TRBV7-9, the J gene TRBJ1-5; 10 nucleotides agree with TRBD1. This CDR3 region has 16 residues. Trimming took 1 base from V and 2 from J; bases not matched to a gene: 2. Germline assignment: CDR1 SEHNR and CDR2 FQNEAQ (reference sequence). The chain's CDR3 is CASSLGTGGGNQPQHF. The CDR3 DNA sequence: TGTGCCAGCAGCTTAGGGACAGGGGGTGGCAATCAGCCCCAGCATTTT.

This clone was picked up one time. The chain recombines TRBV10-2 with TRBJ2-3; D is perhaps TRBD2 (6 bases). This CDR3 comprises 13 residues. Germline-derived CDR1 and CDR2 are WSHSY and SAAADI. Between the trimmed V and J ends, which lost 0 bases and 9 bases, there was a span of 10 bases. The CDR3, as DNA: TGCGCCAGCAGTGAGTCGGGACTCCCGACGCAGTATTTT. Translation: CASSESGLPTQYF.

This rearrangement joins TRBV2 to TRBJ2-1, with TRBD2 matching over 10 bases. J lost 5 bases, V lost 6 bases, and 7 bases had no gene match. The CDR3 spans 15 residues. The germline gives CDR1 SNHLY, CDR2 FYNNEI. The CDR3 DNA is TGTGCCAGCAGCGACGGTAGCGGGAGGAACAATGAGCAGTTCTTC. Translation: CASSDGSGRNNEQFF.

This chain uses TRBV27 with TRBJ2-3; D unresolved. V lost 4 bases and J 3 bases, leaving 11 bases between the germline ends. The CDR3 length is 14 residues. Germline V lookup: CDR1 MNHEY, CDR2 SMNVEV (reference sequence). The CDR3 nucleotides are TGTGCCAGCAGTTCCCCCCCTAGAACAGATACGCAGTATTTT. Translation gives CASSSPPRTDTQYF.

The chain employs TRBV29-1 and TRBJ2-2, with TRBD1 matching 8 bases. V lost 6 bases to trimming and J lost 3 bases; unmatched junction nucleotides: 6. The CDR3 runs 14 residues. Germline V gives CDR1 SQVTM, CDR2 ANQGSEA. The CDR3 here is CSVLTGADTGELFF. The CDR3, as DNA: TGCAGCGTCCTGACAGGGGCGGACACCGGGGAGCTGTTTTTT.

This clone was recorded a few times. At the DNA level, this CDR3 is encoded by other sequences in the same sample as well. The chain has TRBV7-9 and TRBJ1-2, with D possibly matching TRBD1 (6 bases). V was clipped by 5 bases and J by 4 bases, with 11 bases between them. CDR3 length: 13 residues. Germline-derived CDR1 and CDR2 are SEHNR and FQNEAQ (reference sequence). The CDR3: CASSRTDPYGYTF. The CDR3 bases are TGTGCCAGCAGCCGGACAGACCCCTATGGCTACACCTTC.

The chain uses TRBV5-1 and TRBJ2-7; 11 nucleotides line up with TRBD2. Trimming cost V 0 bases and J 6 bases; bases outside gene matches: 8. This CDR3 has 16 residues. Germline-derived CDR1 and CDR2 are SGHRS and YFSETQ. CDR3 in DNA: TGCGCCAGCAGCTTGGCATATGGACTAGCGGGCTCCGAGCAGTACTTC. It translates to CASSLAYGLAGSEQYF.

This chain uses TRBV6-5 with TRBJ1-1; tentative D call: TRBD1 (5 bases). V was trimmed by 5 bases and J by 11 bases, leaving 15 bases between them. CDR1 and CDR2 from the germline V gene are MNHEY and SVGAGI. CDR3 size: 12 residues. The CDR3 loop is CASSRRGGEAFF. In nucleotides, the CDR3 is TGTGCCAGCAGTCGACGGGGGGGTGAGGCTTTCTTT.

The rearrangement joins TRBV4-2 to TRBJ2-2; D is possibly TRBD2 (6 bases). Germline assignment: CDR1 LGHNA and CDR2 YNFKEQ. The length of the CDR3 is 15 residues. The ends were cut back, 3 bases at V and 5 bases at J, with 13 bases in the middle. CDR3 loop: CASSQGGGETGELFF. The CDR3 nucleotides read TGTGCCAGCAGCCAGGGTGGCGGGGAAACCGGGGAGCTGTTTTTT.

The CDR3 is CASGQATATNEKLFF. CDR3 nucleotide sequence: TGTGCTAGCGGACAGGCGACCGCAACTAATGAAAAACTGTTTTTT. V is TRBV7-7 and J is TRBJ1-4; TRBD1 aligns across 7 bases. The CDR3 runs to 15 residues. Germline V gene lookup returns CDR1 SSHAT and CDR2 FNYEAQ (reference sequence).

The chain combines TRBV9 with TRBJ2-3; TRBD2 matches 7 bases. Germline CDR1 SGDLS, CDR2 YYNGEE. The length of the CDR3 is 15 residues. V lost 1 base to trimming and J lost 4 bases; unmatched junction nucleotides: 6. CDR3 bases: TGTGCCAGCAGCGTAAGGGAGGGCGTGGCAGATACGCAGTATTTT. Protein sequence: CASSVREGVADTQYF.

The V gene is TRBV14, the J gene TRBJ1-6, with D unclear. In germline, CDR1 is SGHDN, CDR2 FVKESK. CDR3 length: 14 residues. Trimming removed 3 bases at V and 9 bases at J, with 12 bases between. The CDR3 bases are TGTGCCAGCAGCCATGACTTGGGAGGTTCACCCCTCCACTTT. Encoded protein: CASSHDLGGSPLHF.

The CDR3 loop reads CASSYTGSSYEQYF. The CDR3 region has the DNA TGTGCCAGCAGTTACACAGGGAGTTCCTACGAGCAGTACTTC. V is TRBV6-5 and J is TRBJ2-7, with D perhaps matching TRBD1 (6 bases). The germline gives CDR1 MNHEY, CDR2 SVGAGI. V gave up 2 bases and J gave up 1 base, with 9 bases separating them. The length of the CDR3 is 14 residues.

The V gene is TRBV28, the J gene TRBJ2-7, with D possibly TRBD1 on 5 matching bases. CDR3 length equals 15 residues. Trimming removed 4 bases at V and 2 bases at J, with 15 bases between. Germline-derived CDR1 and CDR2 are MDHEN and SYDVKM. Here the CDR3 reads CASSSGNQRAYEQYF. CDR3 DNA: TGTGCCAGCAGTTCAGGGAATCAGCGCGCCTACGAGCAGTACTTC.

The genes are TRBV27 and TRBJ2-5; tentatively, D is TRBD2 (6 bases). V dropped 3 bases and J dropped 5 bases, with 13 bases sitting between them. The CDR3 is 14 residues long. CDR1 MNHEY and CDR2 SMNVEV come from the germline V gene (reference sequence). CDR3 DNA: TGTGCCAGCAGTTTGCGGTCGGGGGAGGAGACCCAGTACTTC. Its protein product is CASSLRSGEETQYF.

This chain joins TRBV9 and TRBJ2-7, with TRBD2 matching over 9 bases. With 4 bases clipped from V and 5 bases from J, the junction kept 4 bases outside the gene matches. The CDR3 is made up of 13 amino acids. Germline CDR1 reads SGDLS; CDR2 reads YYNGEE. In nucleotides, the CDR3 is TGTGCCAGCAGCTTTTGGACTAGCGACGAGCAGTACTTC. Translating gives CASSFWTSDEQYF.

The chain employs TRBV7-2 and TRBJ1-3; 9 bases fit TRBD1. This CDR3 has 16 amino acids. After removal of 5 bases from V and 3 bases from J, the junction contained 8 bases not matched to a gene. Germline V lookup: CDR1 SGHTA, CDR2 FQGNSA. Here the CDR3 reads CASSRDRARGGNTIYF. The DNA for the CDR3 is TGTGCCAGCAGCCGGGACAGGGCAAGGGGTGGAAACACCATATATTTT.

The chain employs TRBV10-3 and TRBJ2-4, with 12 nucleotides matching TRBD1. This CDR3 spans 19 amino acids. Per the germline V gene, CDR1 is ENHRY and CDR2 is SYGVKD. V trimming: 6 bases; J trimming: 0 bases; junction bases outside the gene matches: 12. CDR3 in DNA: TGTGCCATCAGCCCCGGGACAGGGGGCCCACGGGTAGCCAAAAACATTCAGTACTTC. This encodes CAISPGTGGPRVAKNIQYF.

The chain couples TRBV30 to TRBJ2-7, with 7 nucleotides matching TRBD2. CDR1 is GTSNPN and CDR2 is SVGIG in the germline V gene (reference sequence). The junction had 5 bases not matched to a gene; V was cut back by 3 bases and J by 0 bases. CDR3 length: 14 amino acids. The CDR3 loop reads CAWRTSLDSYEQYF. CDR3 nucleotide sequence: TGTGCCTGGAGGACTAGCCTAGACTCCTACGAGCAGTACTTC.

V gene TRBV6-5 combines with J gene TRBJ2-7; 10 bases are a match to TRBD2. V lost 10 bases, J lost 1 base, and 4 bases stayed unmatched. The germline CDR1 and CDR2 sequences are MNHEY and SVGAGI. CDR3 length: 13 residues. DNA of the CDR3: TGTGCCACGAGACTAGCGGGTTCCTACGAGCAGTACTTC. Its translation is CATRLAGSYEQYF.